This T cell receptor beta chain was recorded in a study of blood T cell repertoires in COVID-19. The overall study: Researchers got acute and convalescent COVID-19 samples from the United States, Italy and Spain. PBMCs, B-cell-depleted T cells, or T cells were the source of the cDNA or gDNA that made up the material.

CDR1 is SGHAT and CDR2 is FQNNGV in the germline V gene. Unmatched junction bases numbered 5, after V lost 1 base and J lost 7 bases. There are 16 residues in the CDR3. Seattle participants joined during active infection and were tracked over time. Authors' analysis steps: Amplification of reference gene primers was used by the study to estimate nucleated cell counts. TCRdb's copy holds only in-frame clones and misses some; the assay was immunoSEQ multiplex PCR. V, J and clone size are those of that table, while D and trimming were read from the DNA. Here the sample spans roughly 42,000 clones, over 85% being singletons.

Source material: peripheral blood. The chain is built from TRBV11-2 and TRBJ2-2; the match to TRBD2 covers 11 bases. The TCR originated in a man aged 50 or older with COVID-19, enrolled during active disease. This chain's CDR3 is CASSLGLAGPGGELFF. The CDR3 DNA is TGTGCCAGCAGCTTAGGACTAGCGGGGCCCGGCGGGGAGCTGTTTTTT.